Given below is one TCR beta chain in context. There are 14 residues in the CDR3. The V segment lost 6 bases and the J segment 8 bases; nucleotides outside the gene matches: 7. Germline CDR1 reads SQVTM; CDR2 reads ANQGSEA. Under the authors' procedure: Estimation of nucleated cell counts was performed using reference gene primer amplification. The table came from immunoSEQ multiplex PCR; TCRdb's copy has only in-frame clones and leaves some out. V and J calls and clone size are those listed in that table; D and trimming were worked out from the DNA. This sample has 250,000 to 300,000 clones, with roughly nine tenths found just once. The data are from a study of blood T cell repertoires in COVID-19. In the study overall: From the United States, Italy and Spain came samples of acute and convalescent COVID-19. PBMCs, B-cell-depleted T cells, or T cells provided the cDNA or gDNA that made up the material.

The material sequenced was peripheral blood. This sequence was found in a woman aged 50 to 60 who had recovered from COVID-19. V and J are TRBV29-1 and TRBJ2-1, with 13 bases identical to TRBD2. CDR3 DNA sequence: TGCAGCGTAACTGGACTAGCGGGAGATTATGAGCAGTTCTTC. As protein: CSVTGLAGDYEQFF.